The clone carrying this T cell receptor (beta chain) came up a few times. The antigen is not known. The V end was cut by 10 bases, the J end by 2 bases, with 16 bases between. Germline-derived CDR1 and CDR2 are MNHEY and SVGEGT. The CDR3 sequence is 14 residues long. This entry is derived from a study of vaccination and CD4 T cells after COVID-19. General study points: Early timepoints after natural infection were not analyzed in these convalescent patients.

Regarding treatment: roughly nine-day PBMC culture with coronavirus spike peptide pools or control peptides (ViraFEST assay). Researchers used the Oncomine TCR Beta short-read assay to sequence DNA from cultured CD4+ T cells. TCRdb re-called the PCR reads through MiXCR, storing one row per CDR3 protein. The repertoire holds approximately 12,000 distinct CDR3 sequences, with 60% as singletons. The gene calls are TRBV6-2 or TRBV6-3 and TRBJ2-3; D remains ambiguous. Sequences were obtained from CD4+ T cells from blood, cultured in vitro. This TCR came from a human donor who had recovered from COVID-19. The CDR3 spells CATTRPSYTDTQYF. The CDR3 bases are TGTGCCACCACGCGGCCGTCTTACACAGATACGCAGTATTTT.